The 10 T cell receptor beta chains given below trace back to one sample, sequenced in a study of cytomegalovirus exposure and HLA in healthy donors. A multiplex PCR was run with 60 Vbeta primers and 13 Jbeta primers. TCRdb keeps only in-frame clones here, not all; method: immunoSEQ multiplex PCR. The data show some 150,000 clones, under 75% seen once. Sequencing was performed on PBMCs. The receptor set was obtained from a woman aged 40 to 50 in good health and CMV-seronegative.

This clone was found a few times. The rearrangement links TRBV28 to TRBJ2-5, with 7 bases aligning to TRBD1. Germline-derived CDR1 and CDR2 are MDHEN and SYDVKM. The CDR3 is 14 residues long. After removal of 5 bases from V and 1 base from J, the junction contained 4 bases not matched to a gene. The CDR3 DNA is TGTGCCAGCAGTACAGGGGTGGGCCAAGAGACCCAGTACTTC. It is translated as CASSTGVGQETQYF.

V usage is TRBV5-1 and J usage is TRBJ1-6; the D is unclear. Trimming took 4 bases from V and 6 from J, leaving 17 bases between them. Germline CDR1 SGHRS, CDR2 YFSETQ. This CDR3 has 16 residues. This CDR3 is CASSVREVLGNSPLHF. CDR3 bases: TGCGCCAGCAGCGTGAGAGAGGTGCTGGGTAATTCACCCCTCCACTTT. Based on the CDR3 plus reference TRBV5-1 and TRBJ1-6, the full variable domain is KAGVTQTPRYLIKTRGQQVTLSCSPISGHRSVSWYQQTPGQGLQFLFEYFSETQRNKGNFPGRFSGRQFSNSRSEMNVSTLELGDSALYLCASSVREVLGNSPLHFGNGTRLTVT.

In nucleotides, the CDR3 is TGTGCCAGTAGTATGATGACAGCGTTCGCAACTAATGAAAAACTGTTTTTT. Protein product: CASSMMTAFATNEKLFF. This chain links TRBV19 with TRBJ1-4; D might be TRBD1 (5 bases). Germline CDR1 LNHDA, CDR2 SQIVND (reference sequence). V lost 3 bases and J lost 0, with 14 bases in between. CDR3 length equals 17 residues.

V gene TRBV10-2 combines with J gene TRBJ2-3, with 9 bases lining up with TRBD2. The junction had 6 bases not matched to a gene; V was cut back by 2 bases and J by 3 bases. This CDR3 is built from 16 residues. Looked up from germline, CDR1 is WSHSY and CDR2 is SAAADI. CDR3 amino acids: CASSEPAGGITDTQYF. The CDR3, as DNA: TGCGCCAGCAGTGAGCCCGCGGGGGGGATTACAGATACGCAGTATTTT.

The rearrangement links TRBV5-1 to TRBJ1-4; D remains unclear. V dropped 0 bases and J dropped 1 base, with 4 bases sitting between them. Germline V gives CDR1 SGHRS, CDR2 YFSETQ. The CDR3 covers 14 residues. The CDR3, as DNA: TGCGCCAGCAGCTTGGGCGGAACTAATGAAAAACTGTTTTTT. It translates to CASSLGGTNEKLFF.

The chain couples TRBV30 to TRBJ2-7, with TRBD1 matching 7 bases. CDR3 size: 13 residues. CDR1 is GTSNPN, CDR2 SVGIG, per germline (reference sequence). Unmatched junction bases numbered 4, after V lost 3 bases and J lost 2 bases. The CDR3 DNA follows: TGTGCCTGGAGGGGACAGAGACCCTACGAGCAGTACTTC. It specifies CAWRGQRPYEQYF.

V gene TRBV28 combines with J gene TRBJ1-1; 7 positions match TRBD1. CDR3 length equals 19 residues. Germline V gene data show CDR1 as MDHEN and CDR2 as SYDVKM. V lost 6 bases and J lost 0; bases outside the gene matches: 19. DNA of the CDR3: TGTGCCAGCAGATCGGACAGACTTGGTTCCAGGGGGATGAACACTGAAGCTTTCTTT. The encoded protein is CASRSDRLGSRGMNTEAFF.

V is TRBV5-1 and J is TRBJ2-6, with 9 bases that match TRBD1. CDR3 length equals 18 residues. Unmatched junction bases numbered 8, after V lost 4 bases and J lost 0 bases. From germline, CDR1 is SGHRS and CDR2 YFSETQ. CDR3 region: CASSPGTGQFSGANVLTF. The CDR3 DNA reads TGCGCCAGCAGCCCGGGGACAGGGCAATTCTCTGGGGCCAACGTCCTGACTTTC.

The V and J genes are TRBV7-6 and TRBJ1-3; D ambiguous. In germline, CDR1 is SGHVS, CDR2 FNYEAQ. The CDR3 spans 15 residues. Trimming removed 5 bases at V and 0 bases at J, with 11 bases between. Here the CDR3 reads CASSPPASSGNTIYF. CDR3 sequence (DNA): TGTGCCAGCAGCCCCCCAGCGAGCTCTGGAAACACCATATATTTT.

For this clone: Other nucleotide sequences in the sample specify the same CDR3. V and J are TRBV30 and TRBJ2-7, with 7 bases lining up with TRBD1. The CDR3 runs to 15 residues. Germline values: CDR1 GTSNPN, CDR2 SVGIG (reference sequence). V lost 0 bases and J lost 0; bases outside the gene matches: 5. The CDR3 region has the DNA TGTGCCTGGAGTGTACCCGGGACAGCCTCCTACGAGCAGTACTTC. Its protein is CAWSVPGTASYEQYF.